Listed here are 25 T cell receptor beta chains from one sample, sequenced in a study of technical replicates of blood from four donors. The protocol was immunoSEQ multiplex PCR, while the TCRdb copy is restricted to in-frame clones and leaves out a portion. The sample includes around 84,000 clones, over 85% of them seen just once. Sequenced: T cells isolated from PBMCs. The receptor set was obtained from a human donor in good health.

The J gene is TRBJ1-4, the V gene TRBV29-1; D is ambiguous. The CDR3 covers 13 residues. Trimming removed 6 bases at V and 0 bases at J, with 8 bases between. Germline V gives CDR1 SQVTM, CDR2 ANQGSEA. The CDR3 DNA reads as TGCAGCGTCGCGGAGCCAACTAATGAAAAACTGTTTTTT. Its translation: CSVAEPTNEKLFF.

The J gene is TRBJ2-5, the V gene TRBV10-1; TRBD2 matches 8 bases. CDR3 length: 14 amino acids. The germline CDR1 and CDR2 sequences are WNHNN and SYGVQD (reference sequence). After removal of 6 bases from V and 4 bases from J, the junction contained 7 bases not matched to a gene. The CDR3 nucleotides are TGCGCCAGCAGGAGAGCGGGAGACCGAGAGACCCAGTACTTC. Amino acid sequence: CASRRAGDRETQYF.

The rearrangement joins TRBV5-1 to TRBJ2-2; D is unclear. This CDR3 is built from 14 residues. V dropped 0 bases and J dropped 7 bases, with 10 bases sitting between them. Per the germline V gene, CDR1 is SGHRS and CDR2 is YFSETQ. Here the CDR3 DNA reads TGCGCCAGCAGCTTGGCCCTAGGCAGCGGGGAGCTGTTTTTT. Translation: CASSLALGSGELFF.

The CDR3, as DNA: TGTGCCAGCAGTCGAGTGGGTGGGGGGACCCACACAGATACGCAGTATTTT. It encodes CASSRVGGGTHTDTQYF. The chain uses TRBV28 and TRBJ2-3; weak D call: TRBD2 (6 bases). The CDR3 length is 17 residues. Trimming cost V 5 bases and J 2 bases, with 20 bases left between them. Germline-derived CDR1 and CDR2 are MDHEN and SYDVKM.

The chain is built from TRBV5-5 and TRBJ2-1, with 9 bases identical to TRBD2. After removal of 4 bases from V and 7 bases from J, the junction contained 6 bases not matched to a gene. Per the germline V gene, CDR1 is SGHKS and CDR2 is YYEKEE (reference sequence). This CDR3 spans 14 amino acids. The CDR3 here is CASSGLAGRNEQFF. CDR3 coding DNA: TGTGCCAGCAGCGGGCTAGCGGGGCGGAATGAGCAGTTCTTC.

The chain carries TRBV25-1 and TRBJ2-3, with a weak D call TRBD2 (5 bases). This CDR3 has 13 amino acids. The V end lost 0 bases, the J end lost 9 bases, and 10 bases lay between the germline ends. Per the germline V gene, CDR1 is MGHDK and CDR2 is SYGVNS. The CDR3 protein is CASSEYDYNTQYF. CDR3 DNA: TGTGCCAGCAGTGAATATGACTACAACACGCAGTATTTT.

The J gene is TRBJ1-2, the V gene TRBV4-2; 7 nucleotides match TRBD1. J was trimmed by 4 bases and V by 1 base; bases with no gene match: 3. CDR1 and CDR2 from the germline V gene are LGHNA and YNFKEQ. The CDR3 sequence is 14 residues long. This CDR3 is CASSQGQGGYGYTF. The CDR3 nucleotides read TGTGCCAGCAGCCAAGGCCAGGGGGGCTATGGCTACACCTTC.

The chain links TRBV20-1 to TRBJ2-1; 9 bases agree with TRBD2. The CDR3 is 11 amino acids. The J segment lost 10 bases and the V segment lost 5 bases, leaving 3 bases of the junction unmatched. From germline, CDR1 is DFQATT and CDR2 SNEGSKA (reference sequence). The CDR3 sequence is CSAGTSREQFF. The CDR3 DNA reads TGCAGTGCTGGGACTAGCCGGGAGCAGTTCTTC.

This clone was observed a single time. The chain combines TRBV7-9 with TRBJ1-2, with D possibly TRBD1 on 6 matching bases. Trimming pared 8 bases from V and 4 bases from J, leaving 20 bases between. CDR3 size: 15 residues. Germline V gene sequence: CDR1 SEHNR, CDR2 FQNEAQ (reference sequence). The CDR3 DNA reads TGTGCCAGCGAGCTTAGCGGGACACATGTCTATGGCTACACCTTC. Translated: CASELSGTHVYGYTF.

The chain recombines TRBV27 with TRBJ1-2; TRBD1 matches at 10 bases. Germline V gives CDR1 MNHEY, CDR2 SMNVEV (reference sequence). The CDR3 totals 15 residues. The junction had 6 bases not matched to a gene; V was cut back by 4 bases and J by 4 bases. The CDR3 DNA follows: TGTGCCAGCAGTTCCGGGACAGGGGTTGTCTATGGCTACACCTTC. Its translation is CASSSGTGVVYGYTF.

The chain has TRBV2 and TRBJ1-1, with D unclear. This CDR3 comprises 11 residues. Germline values: CDR1 SNHLY, CDR2 FYNNEI. Trimming removed 4 bases from V and 7 bases from J, with 7 bases in between. CDR3 loop: CASSAAGEAFF. The CDR3 bases are TGTGCCAGCAGTGCGGCGGGTGAAGCTTTCTTT.

J is TRBJ1-4 and V is TRBV29-1, with 11 bases lining up with TRBD1. Per the germline V gene, CDR1 is SQVTM and CDR2 is ANQGSEA. Losses at the gene ends were 6 bases for V and 7 bases for J; bases not matched to a gene: 7. CDR3 length equals 14 residues. Here the CDR3 reads CSVGAGQGGEKLFF. DNA of the CDR3: TGCAGCGTGGGGGCGGGACAGGGGGGTGAAAAACTGTTTTTT.

V is TRBV6-1 and J is TRBJ1-2, with unresolved D. Deletions cut 6 bases from V and 2 bases from J, with 10 bases between. The germline gives CDR1 MNHNS, CDR2 SASEGT. There are 13 residues in the CDR3. The CDR3 nucleotides read TGTGCCAGCAGAGCGAGCCTAAACTATGGCTACACCTTC. Amino acid sequence: CASRASLNYGYTF.

The V gene is TRBV10-2, the J gene TRBJ2-3, with a tentative D call TRBD2 (7 bases). This CDR3 is built from 16 residues. Looked up from germline, CDR1 is WSHSY and CDR2 is SAAADI. V lost 3 bases and J 0 bases, leaving 13 bases between the germline ends. The CDR3 DNA reads as TGCGCCAGCAGTGATAGGGGGGGGGCGAGCACAGATACGCAGTATTTT. Protein: CASSDRGGASTDTQYF.

The chain links TRBV5-1 to TRBJ2-1; 8 bases align to TRBD1. This CDR3 contains 18 residues. Looked up from germline, CDR1 is SGHRS and CDR2 is YFSETQ. The ends lost 4 bases at V and 3 bases at J; junction bases unmatched: 15. The CDR3 DNA follows: TGCGCCAGCAGCGACAACTCCCTAGGGACAGGCTTCTACAATGAGCAGTTCTTC. Protein sequence: CASSDNSLGTGFYNEQFF. The entire variable domain, with the rest obtained from reference TRBV5-1 and TRBJ2-1, is as follows: KAGVTQTPRYLIKTRGQQVTLSCSPISGHRSVSWYQQTPGQGLQFLFEYFSETQRNKGNFPGRFSGRQFSNSRSEMNVSTLELGDSALYLCASSDNSLGTGFYNEQFFGPGTRLTVL.

The chain is built from TRBV2 and TRBJ1-2; TRBD1 is a possible D gene (6 bases). The CDR3 sequence is 14 residues long. The V end was cut by 7 bases, the J end by 5 bases, with 17 bases between. CDR1 is SNHLY, CDR2 FYNNEI, per germline. CDR3 nucleotides: TGTGCCAGCACCTGGGGGGGCGCGAGGTATGGCTACACCTTC. This translates into CASTWGGARYGYTF.

V and J are TRBV28 and TRBJ2-5; tentative D call: TRBD2 (6 bases). Germline-derived CDR1 and CDR2 are MDHEN and SYDVKM. Trimming cost V 6 bases and J 5 bases, with 16 bases left between them. The CDR3 sequence is 14 residues long. The CDR3 DNA reads as TGTGCCAGCAGGCTAGCGACCGGGGACGAGACCCAGTACTTC. It yields the protein CASRLATGDETQYF.

This chain links TRBV11-3 with TRBJ2-2; the match to TRBD2 covers 13 bases. Losses at the gene ends were 6 bases for V and 10 bases for J; bases not matched to a gene: 11. Germline CDR1 and CDR2: SGHNT and YENEEA. This CDR3 region has 16 residues. The DNA for the CDR3 is TGTGCCAGCAGTTTTTCCGGGACTAGCGGGGCGGAGGAGCTGTTTTTT. This encodes CASSFSGTSGAEELFF.

The chain recombines TRBV5-1 with TRBJ2-5, with TRBD2 matching over 9 bases. This CDR3 contains 19 residues. Germline trimming cut 2 bases from V and 4 bases from J; bases unmatched to any gene: 18. Germline assignment: CDR1 SGHRS and CDR2 YFSETQ. The CDR3 region is CASSFRPTLAGGPGETQYF. The DNA for the CDR3 is TGCGCCAGCAGCTTTCGACCAACCCTGGCGGGAGGGCCGGGAGAGACCCAGTACTTC.

The J gene is TRBJ2-7, the V gene TRBV6-6; maybe TRBD1 (5 bases). The CDR3 runs to 13 residues. V was pared by 7 bases and J by 2 bases, with 12 bases between. Looked up from germline, CDR1 is MNHNY and CDR2 is SVGAGI (reference sequence). The CDR3 bases are TGTGCCAGCATCCCGGACAACGCCTACGAGCAGTACTTC. As protein: CASIPDNAYEQYF.

The chain joins TRBV14 to TRBJ2-7; TRBD1 matches 9 bases. The CDR3 sequence is 15 residues long. With 4 bases clipped from V and 3 bases from J, the junction kept 7 bases outside the gene matches. Germline values: CDR1 SGHDN, CDR2 FVKESK. CDR3 in DNA: TGTGCCAGCAGCCGAACCGGGACAGGGCTCTACGAGCAGTACTTC. Translating it yields CASSRTGTGLYEQYF.

Concerning this clone: At the DNA level, this CDR3 is encoded by other sequences in the same sample as well. The CDR3 region is CASSPGTGPSYEQYF. Here the CDR3 DNA reads TGTGCCAGTAGTCCTGGGACAGGGCCTTCCTACGAGCAGTACTTC. This chain uses TRBV19 with TRBJ2-7; 9 positions agree with TRBD1. CDR3 length equals 15 residues. V shed 5 bases, J shed 1 base, and the junction held 6 bases outside the gene matches. Germline loops: CDR1 LNHDA, CDR2 SQIVND (reference sequence).

The chain is built from TRBV19 and TRBJ1-1, with no clear D. The CDR3 totals 15 residues. V was trimmed by 4 bases and J by 3 bases, leaving 15 bases between them. The V gene's germline CDR1 is LNHDA and CDR2 SQIVND (reference sequence). The CDR3, as DNA: TGTGCCAGTAGTACCCGGGGAGGAGTTTACACTGAAGCTTTCTTT. Protein product: CASSTRGGVYTEAFF.

V is TRBV19 and J is TRBJ1-1; the D gene is possibly TRBD1 (5 bases). This CDR3 spans 16 amino acids. V was trimmed by 3 bases and J by 1 base, leaving 15 bases between them. The V gene's germline CDR1 is LNHDA and CDR2 SQIVND (reference sequence). In nucleotides, the CDR3 is TGTGCCAGTAGTATCTATCAGGGCCCGGGGAACACTGAAGCTTTCTTT. Its protein product is CASSIYQGPGNTEAFF.

This rearrangement joins TRBV5-6 to TRBJ1-2; 9 bases align to TRBD1. V was pared by 4 bases and J by 8 bases, with 9 bases of the junction left unmatched. The CDR3 loop spans 14 amino acids. Germline V gene data show CDR1 as SGHDT and CDR2 as YYEEEE. The CDR3 spells CASSTDGQGYGYTF. CDR3 DNA: TGTGCCAGCAGCACTGACGGACAGGGGTACGGCTACACCTTC.